Listed below are T cell receptor beta chains from one sample, sequenced in a study of cytomegalovirus exposure and HLA in healthy donors. The table came from immunoSEQ multiplex PCR; TCRdb's copy has only in-frame clones and leaves some out. The data contain around 170,000 clones, more than 75% of them singletons. The sequenced material came from PBMCs. These TCRs come from a male donor in good health and CMV-seronegative. CDR3s include the opening cysteine and the closing phenylalanine or tryptophan.

CASSDPLGQGWTDTQYF	TRBV6-1	TRBJ2-3
CASRPYQGGELFF	TRBV6-1	TRBJ2-2
CASSTSTGEKLFF	TRBV27	TRBJ1-4
CASREGDSSYNEQFF	TRBV6-5	TRBJ2-1
CASKTGGDNTGELFF	TRBV9	TRBJ2-2
CASSMGQGGNSPLHF	TRBV19	TRBJ1-6
CASTRGGSSGNTIYF	TRBV11-2	TRBJ1-3
CASSSDGQGAYEQYF	TRBV5-1	TRBJ2-7
CASSRTGGSSSSGANVLTF	TRBV19	TRBJ2-6
CASSLGQADTEAFF	TRBV7-2	TRBJ1-1
CASSVAFHTGELFF	TRBV9	TRBJ2-2
CASSSTAGGPQETQYF	TRBV11-2	TRBJ2-5
CASSQDGAGALRTQYF	TRBV4-2	TRBJ2-5
CASSLGGQNTGAFF	TRBV11-3	TRBJ1-1
CASSHLTGFVDGYTF	TRBV9	TRBJ1-2
CASSSRDKNSPLHF	TRBV2	TRBJ1-6
CASSYSTGLGYEQYF	TRBV6-5	TRBJ2-7
CASSPRTATNEKLFF	TRBV19	TRBJ1-4